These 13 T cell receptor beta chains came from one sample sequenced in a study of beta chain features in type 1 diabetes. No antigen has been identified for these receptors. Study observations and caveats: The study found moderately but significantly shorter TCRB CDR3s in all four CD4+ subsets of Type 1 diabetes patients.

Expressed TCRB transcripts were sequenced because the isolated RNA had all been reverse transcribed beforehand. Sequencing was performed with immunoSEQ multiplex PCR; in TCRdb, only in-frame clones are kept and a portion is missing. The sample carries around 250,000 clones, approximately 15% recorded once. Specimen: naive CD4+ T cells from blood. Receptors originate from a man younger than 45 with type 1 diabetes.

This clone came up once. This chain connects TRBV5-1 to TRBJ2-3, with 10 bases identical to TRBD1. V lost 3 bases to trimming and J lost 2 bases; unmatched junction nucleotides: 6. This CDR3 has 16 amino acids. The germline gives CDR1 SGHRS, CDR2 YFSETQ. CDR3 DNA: TGCGCCAGCAGCTCACGACAGGGGGCCCTCACAGATACGCAGTATTTT. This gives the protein CASSSRQGALTDTQYF.

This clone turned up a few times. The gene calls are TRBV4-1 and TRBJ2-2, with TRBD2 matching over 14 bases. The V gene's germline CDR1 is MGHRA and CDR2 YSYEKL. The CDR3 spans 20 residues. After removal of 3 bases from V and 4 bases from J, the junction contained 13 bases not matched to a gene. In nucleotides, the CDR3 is TGCGCCAGCAGCCAGACAAGACTAGCGGGAGGGCCTTGGGGCACCGGGGAGCTGTTTTTT. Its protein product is CASSQTRLAGGPWGTGELFF.

CDR3 DNA sequence: TGTGCCAGCAGCCCCAGGAGAGCGGGGGGCACAGATACGCAGTATTTT. Protein: CASSPRRAGGTDTQYF. The rearrangement links TRBV7-9 to TRBJ2-3, with TRBD2 matching 8 bases. This CDR3 comprises 16 residues. After removal of 5 bases from V and 1 base from J, the junction contained 8 bases not matched to a gene. Looked up from germline, CDR1 is SEHNR and CDR2 is FQNEAQ (reference sequence).

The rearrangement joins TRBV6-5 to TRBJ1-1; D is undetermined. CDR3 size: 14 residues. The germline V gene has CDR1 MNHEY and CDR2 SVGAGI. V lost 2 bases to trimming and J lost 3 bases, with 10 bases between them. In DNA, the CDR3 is TGTGCCAGCAGTTACCAAAACACCTACACTGAAGCTTTCTTT. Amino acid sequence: CASSYQNTYTEAFF.

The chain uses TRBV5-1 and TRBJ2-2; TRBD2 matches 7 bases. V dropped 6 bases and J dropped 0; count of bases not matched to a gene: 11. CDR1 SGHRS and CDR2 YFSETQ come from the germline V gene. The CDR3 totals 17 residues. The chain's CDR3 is CASTSERDSPNTGELFF. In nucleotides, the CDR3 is TGCGCCAGCACCTCCGAGCGGGACTCACCGAACACCGGGGAGCTGTTTTTT.

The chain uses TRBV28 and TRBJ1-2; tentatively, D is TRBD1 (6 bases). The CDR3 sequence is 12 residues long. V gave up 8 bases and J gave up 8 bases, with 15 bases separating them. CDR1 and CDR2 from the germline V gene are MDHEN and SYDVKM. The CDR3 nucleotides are TGTGCCAGCTCCGACCGACAGGCGGGCTACACCTTC. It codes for CASSDRQAGYTF.

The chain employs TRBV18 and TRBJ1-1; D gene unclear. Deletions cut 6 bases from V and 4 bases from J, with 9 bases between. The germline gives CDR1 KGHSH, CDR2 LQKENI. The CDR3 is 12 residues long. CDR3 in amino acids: CASSGSGTEAFF. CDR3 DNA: TGTGCCAGCTCGGGTTCGGGCACTGAAGCTTTCTTT.

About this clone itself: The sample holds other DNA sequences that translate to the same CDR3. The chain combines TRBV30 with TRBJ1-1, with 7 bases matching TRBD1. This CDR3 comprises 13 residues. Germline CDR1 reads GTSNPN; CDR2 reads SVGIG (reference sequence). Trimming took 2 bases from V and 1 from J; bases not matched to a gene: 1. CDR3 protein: CAWSRTGNTEAFF. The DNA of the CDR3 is TGTGCCTGGAGTAGGACAGGGAACACTGAAGCTTTCTTT.

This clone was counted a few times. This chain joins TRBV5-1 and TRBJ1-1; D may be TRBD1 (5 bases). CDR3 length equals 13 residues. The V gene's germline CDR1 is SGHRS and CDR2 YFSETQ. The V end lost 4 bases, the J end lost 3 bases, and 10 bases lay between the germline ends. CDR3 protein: CASSPDSYTEAFF. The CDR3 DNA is TGCGCCAGCAGCCCAGACAGTTACACTGAAGCTTTCTTT.

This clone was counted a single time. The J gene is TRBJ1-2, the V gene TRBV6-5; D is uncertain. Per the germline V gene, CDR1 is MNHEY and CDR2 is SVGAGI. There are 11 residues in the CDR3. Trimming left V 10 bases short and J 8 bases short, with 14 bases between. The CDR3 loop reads CATKRGRGYTF. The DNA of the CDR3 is TGTGCCACAAAACGGGGTCGGGGCTACACCTTC.

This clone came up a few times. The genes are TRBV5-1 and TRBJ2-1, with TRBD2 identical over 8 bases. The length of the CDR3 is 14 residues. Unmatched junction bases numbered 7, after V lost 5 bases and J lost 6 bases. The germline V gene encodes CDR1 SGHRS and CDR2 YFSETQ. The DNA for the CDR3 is TGCGCCAGCAGAACTAGCGGACAAGCCAATGAGCAGTTCTTC. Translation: CASRTSGQANEQFF.

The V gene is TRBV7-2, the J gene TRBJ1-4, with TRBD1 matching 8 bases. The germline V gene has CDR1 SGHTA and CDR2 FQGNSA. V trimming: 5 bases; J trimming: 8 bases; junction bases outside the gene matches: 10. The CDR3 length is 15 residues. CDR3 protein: CASSSTGGSGEKLFF. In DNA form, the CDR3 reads TGTGCCAGCAGCAGCACAGGGGGGTCAGGGGAAAAACTGTTTTTT.

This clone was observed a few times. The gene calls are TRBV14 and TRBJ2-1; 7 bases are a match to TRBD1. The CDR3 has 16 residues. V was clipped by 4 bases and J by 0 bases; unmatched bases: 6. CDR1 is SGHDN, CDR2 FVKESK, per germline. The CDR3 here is CASSLSTGSSYNEQFF. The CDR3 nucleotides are TGTGCCAGCAGCCTATCGACAGGGAGCTCCTACAATGAGCAGTTCTTC. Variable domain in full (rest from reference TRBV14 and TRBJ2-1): EAGVTQFPSHSVIEKGQTVTLRCDPISGHDNLYWYRRVMGKEIKFLLHFVKESKQDESGMPNNRFLAERTGGTYSTLKVQPAELEDSGVYFCASSLSTGSSYNEQFFGPGTRLTVL.